This TCR beta chain was captured in a study of high-grade serous ovarian cancer treatment subgroups. Overall study results and limits: Clonal relatedness tracked neoantigen level, and by trend copy number and mutation load. Spatial context was lost because tumors were sequenced in bulk.

The table lists this clone with a count of one. Its antigen is undetermined. TCRdb keeps only in-frame clones here, not all; method: immunoSEQ multiplex PCR. The data show several thousand clones, with under 80% seen just once and 4.5% to 6.5% held by the top ten. The tumor samples were collected prior to definitive surgery or chemotherapy. This CDR3 comprises 13 residues. This TCR was sampled from a human patient with high-grade serous ovarian cancer. This rearrangement joins TRBV21-1 to TRBJ2-4; the table's TRBD2 call for D was not verified on the DNA. TRBV21-1 is tagged as a pseudogene. The material sequenced was tumor tissue. CDR3 nucleotides: TGTGCCAGCAGCGCCCGGGGGGAAAACATTCAGTACTTC. It is translated as CASSARGENIQYF.